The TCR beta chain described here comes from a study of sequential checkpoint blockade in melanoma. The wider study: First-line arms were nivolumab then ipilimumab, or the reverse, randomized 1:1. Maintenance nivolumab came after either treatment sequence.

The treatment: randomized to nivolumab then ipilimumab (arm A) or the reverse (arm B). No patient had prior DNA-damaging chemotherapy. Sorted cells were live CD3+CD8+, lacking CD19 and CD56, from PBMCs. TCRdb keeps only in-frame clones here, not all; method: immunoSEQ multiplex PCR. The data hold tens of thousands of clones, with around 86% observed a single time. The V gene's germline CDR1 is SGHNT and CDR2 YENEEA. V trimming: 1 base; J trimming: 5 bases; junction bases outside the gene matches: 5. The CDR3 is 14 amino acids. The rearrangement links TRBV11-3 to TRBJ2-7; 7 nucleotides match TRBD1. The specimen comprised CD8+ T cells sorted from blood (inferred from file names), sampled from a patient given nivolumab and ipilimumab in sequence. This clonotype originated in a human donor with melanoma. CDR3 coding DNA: TGTGCCAGCAGCTTAGCCCAGGGGGTCCACGAGCAGTACTTC. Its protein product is CASSLAQGVHEQYF.